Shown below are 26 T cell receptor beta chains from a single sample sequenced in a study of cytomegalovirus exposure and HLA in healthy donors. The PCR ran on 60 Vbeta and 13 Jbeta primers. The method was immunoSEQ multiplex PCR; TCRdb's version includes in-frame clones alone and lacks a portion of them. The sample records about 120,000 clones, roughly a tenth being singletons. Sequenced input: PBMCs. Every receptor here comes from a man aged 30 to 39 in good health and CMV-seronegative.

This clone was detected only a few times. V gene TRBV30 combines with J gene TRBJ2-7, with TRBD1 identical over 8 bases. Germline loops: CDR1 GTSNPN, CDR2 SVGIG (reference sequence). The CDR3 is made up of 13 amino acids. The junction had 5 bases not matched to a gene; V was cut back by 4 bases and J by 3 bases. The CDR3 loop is CAWNNDRGYEQYF. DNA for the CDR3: TGTGCCTGGAATAATGACAGGGGCTACGAGCAGTACTTC.

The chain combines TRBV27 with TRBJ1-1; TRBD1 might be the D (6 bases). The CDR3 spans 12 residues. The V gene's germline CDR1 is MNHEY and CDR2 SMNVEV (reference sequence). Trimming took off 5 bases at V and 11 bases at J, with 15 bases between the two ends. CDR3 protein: CASSPDQGRAFF. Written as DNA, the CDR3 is TGTGCCAGCAGTCCGGATCAGGGGCGTGCTTTCTTT.

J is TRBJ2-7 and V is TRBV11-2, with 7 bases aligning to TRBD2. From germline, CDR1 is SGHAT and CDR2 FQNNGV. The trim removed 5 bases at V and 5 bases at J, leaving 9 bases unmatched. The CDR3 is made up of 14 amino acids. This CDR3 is CASSRAGGSHEQYF. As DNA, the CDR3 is TGTGCCAGCAGCCGGGCCGGGGGGAGCCACGAGCAGTACTTC. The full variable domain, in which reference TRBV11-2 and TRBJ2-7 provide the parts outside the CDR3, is EAGVAQSPRYKIIEKRQSVAFWCNPISGHATLYWYQQILGQGPKLLIQFQNNGVVDDSQLPKDRFSAERLKGVDSTLKIQPAKLEDSAVYLCASSRAGGSHEQYFGPGTRLTVT.

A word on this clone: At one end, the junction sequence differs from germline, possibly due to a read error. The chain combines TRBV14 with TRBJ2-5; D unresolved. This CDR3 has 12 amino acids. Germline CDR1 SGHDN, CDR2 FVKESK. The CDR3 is CASSPTREAQYF. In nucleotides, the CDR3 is TGTGCCAGCAGCCCCACAAGAGAGGCCCAGTACTTC.

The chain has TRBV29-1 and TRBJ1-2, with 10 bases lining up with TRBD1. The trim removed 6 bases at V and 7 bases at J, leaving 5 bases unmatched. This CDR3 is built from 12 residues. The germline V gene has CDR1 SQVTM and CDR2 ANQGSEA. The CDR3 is CSVDRGPLGYTF. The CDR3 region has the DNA TGCAGCGTCGACAGGGGGCCGCTTGGCTACACCTTC.

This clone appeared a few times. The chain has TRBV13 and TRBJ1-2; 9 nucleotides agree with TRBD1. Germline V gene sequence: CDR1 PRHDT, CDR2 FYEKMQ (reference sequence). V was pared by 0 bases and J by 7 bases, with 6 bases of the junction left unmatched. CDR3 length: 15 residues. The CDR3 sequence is CASSLGGDRVGGYTF. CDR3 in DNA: TGTGCCAGCAGCTTAGGCGGGGACAGGGTAGGTGGCTACACCTTC.

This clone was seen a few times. CDR3 nucleotide sequence: TGTGCCAGCACCCCTTCCCGCGGAGAGAATCAGCCCCAGCATTTT. Amino acids: CASTPSRGENQPQHF. The rearrangement joins TRBV7-2 to TRBJ1-5; D uncertain. V was pared by 7 bases and J by 4 bases, with 17 bases between. The V gene's germline CDR1 is SGHTA and CDR2 FQGNSA. The CDR3 covers 15 residues.

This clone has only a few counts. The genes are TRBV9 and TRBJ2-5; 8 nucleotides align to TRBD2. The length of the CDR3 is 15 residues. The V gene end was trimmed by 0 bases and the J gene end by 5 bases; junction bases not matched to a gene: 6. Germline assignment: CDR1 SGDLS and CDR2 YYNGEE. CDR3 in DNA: TGTGCCAGCAGCGTAGGTTCAAAGCGGGAGGAGACCCAGTACTTC. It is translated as CASSVGSKREETQYF.

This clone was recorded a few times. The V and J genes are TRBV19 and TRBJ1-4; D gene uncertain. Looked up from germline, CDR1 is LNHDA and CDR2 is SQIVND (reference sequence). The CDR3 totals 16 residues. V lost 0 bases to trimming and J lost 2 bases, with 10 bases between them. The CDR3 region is CASSIDAAGTNEKLFF. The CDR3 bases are TGTGCCAGTAGTATAGATGCCGCGGGCACTAATGAAAAACTGTTTTTT.

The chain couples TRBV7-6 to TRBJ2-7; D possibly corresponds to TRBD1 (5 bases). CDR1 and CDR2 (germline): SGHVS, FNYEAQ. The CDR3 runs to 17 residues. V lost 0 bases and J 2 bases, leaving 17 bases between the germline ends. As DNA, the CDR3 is TGTGCCAGCAGCTTAGCGTCAGACAGTCCCTCTCCCTACGAGCAGTACTTC. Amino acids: CASSLASDSPSPYEQYF.

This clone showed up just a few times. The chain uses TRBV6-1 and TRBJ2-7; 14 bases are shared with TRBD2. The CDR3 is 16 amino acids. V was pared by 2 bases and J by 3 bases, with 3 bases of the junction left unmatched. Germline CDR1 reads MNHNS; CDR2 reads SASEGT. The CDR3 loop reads CASSETGLAGVYEQYF. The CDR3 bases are TGTGCCAGCAGTGAAACGGGACTAGCGGGAGTCTACGAGCAGTACTTC.

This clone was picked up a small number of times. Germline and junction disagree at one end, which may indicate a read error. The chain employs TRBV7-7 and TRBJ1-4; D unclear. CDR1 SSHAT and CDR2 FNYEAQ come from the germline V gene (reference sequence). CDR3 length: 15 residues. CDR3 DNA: TGTGCTAGCAGCTCCACGGTTGCAACTAATGAAAAACTGTTTTTT. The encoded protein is CASSSTVATNEKLFF.

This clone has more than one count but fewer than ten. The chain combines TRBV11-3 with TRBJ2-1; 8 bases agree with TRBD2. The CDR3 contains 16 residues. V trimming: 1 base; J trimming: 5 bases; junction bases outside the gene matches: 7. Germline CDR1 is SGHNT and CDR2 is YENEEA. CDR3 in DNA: TGTGCCAGCAGCTTAGCTCCGGGGGGGCCAGACAATGAGCAGTTCTTC. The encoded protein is CASSLAPGGPDNEQFF.

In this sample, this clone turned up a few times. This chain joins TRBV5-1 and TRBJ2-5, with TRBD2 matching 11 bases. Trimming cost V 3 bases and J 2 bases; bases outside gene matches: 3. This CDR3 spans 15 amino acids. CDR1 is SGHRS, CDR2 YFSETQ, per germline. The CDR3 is CASSSTSGAQETQYF. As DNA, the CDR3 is TGCGCCAGCAGCTCGACTAGCGGGGCTCAAGAGACCCAGTACTTC.

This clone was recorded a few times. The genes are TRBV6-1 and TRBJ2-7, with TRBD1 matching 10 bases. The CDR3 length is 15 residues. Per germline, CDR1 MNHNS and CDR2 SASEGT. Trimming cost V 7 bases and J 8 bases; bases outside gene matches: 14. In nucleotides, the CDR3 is TGTGCCAGCAATAGTCCGGGACAGGGGACCCCCCAGCAGTACTTC. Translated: CASNSPGQGTPQQYF.

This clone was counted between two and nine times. CDR3 amino acids: CASSFLTGTGDATGELFF. In DNA form, the CDR3 reads TGCGCCAGCAGCTTCCTAACCGGGACAGGGGACGCCACCGGGGAGCTGTTTTTT. The rearrangement links TRBV5-1 to TRBJ2-2; 10 nucleotides match TRBD1. The CDR3 runs 18 residues. The V segment lost 2 bases and the J segment 4 bases; nucleotides outside the gene matches: 11. The V gene's germline CDR1 is SGHRS and CDR2 YFSETQ.

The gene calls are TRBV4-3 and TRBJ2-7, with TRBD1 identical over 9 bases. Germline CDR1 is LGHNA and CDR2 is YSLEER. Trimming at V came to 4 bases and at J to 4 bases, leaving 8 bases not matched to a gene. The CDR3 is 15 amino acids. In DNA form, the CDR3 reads TGCGCCAGCAGCCCAGGGACAGGGTCTTCTTACGAGCAGTACTTC. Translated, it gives CASSPGTGSSYEQYF.

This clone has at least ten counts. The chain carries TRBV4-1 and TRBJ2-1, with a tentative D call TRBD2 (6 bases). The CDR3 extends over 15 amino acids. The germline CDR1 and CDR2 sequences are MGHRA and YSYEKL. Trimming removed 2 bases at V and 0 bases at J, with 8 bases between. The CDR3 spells CASSQRRDSYNEQFF. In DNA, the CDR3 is TGCGCCAGCAGCCAAAGGAGGGACTCCTACAATGAGCAGTTCTTC.

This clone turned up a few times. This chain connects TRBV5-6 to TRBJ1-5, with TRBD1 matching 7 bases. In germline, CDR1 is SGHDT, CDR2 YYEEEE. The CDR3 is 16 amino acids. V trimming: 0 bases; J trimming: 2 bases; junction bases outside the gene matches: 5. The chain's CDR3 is CASSLATTGGNQPQHF. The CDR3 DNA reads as TGTGCCAGCAGCTTGGCAACCACAGGGGGCAATCAGCCCCAGCATTTT.

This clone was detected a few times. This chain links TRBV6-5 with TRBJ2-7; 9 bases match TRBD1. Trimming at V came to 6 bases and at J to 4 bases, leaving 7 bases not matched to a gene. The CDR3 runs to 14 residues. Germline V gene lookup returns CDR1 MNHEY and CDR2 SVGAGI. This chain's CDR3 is CASSPGQGGYEQYF. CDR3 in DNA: TGTGCCAGCAGCCCGGGACAGGGCGGTTACGAGCAGTACTTC.

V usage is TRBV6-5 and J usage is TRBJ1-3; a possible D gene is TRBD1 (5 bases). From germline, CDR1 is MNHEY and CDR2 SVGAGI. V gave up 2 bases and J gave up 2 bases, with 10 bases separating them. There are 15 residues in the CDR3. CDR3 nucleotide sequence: TGTGCCAGCAGTTACGCCGCAGGGACTGGAAACACCATATATTTT. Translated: CASSYAAGTGNTIYF.

This CDR3 is CASSRLLSGNTIYF. The CDR3 DNA is TGTGCCAGCTCCCGACTCCTCTCTGGAAACACCATATATTTT. This chain links TRBV18 with TRBJ1-3; no definite D call. Trimming took 6 bases from V and 0 from J, leaving 9 bases between them. Germline CDR1 KGHSH, CDR2 LQKENI. The CDR3 sequence is 14 residues long.

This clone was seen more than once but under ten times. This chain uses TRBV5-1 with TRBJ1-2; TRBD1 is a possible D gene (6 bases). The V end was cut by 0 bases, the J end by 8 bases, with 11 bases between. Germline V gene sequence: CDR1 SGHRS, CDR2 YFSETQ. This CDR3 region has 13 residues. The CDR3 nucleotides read TGCGCCAGCAGCTTGGTGGGACACTCGGGCTACACCTTC. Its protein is CASSLVGHSGYTF.

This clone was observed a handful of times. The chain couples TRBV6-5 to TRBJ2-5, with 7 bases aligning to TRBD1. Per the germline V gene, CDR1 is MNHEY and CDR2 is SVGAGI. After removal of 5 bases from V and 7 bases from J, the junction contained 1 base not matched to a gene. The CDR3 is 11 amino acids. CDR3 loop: CASSHRGTQYF. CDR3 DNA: TGTGCCAGCAGTCACAGGGGGACCCAGTACTTC.

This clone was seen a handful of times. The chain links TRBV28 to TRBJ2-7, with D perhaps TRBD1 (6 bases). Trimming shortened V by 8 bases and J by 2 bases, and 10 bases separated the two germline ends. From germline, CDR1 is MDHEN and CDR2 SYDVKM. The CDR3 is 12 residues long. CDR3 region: CASQDRTYEQYF. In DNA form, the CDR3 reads TGTGCCAGCCAGGACAGAACCTACGAGCAGTACTTC. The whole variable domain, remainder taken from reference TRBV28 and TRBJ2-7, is DVKVTQSSRYLVKRTGEKVFLECVQDMDHENMFWYRQDPGLGLRLIYFSYDVKMKEKGDIPEGYSVSREKKERFSLILESASTNQTSMYLCASQDRTYEQYFGPGTRLTVT.

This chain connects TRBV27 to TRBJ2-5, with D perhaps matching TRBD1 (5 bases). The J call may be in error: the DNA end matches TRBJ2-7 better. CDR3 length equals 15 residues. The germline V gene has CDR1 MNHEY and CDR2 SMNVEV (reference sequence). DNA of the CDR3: TGTGCCAGCAGTTTAATTGGACACCTAACCTACGAGCAGTACTTC. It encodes CASSLIGHLTYEQYF.